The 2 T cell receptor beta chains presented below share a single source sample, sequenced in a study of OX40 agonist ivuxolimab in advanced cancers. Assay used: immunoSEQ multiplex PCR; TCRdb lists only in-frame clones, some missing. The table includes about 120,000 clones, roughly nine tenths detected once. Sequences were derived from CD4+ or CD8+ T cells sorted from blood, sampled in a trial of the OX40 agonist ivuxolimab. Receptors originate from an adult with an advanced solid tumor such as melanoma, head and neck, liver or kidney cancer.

The CDR3 reads CASSPTGTGLNEQFF. CDR3 nucleotides: TGTGCCAGCAGCCCCACCGGGACAGGCCTAAATGAGCAGTTCTTC. The chain carries TRBV6-4 and TRBJ2-1; 8 bases line up with TRBD1. CDR1 is MRHNA, CDR2 SNTAGT, per germline. The CDR3 totals 15 residues. J lost 7 bases, V lost 6 bases, and 11 bases had no gene match.

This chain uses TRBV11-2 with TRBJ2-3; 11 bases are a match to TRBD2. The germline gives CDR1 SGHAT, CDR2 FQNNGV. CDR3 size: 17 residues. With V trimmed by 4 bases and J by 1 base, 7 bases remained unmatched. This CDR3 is CASSSGGGLAGTDTQYF. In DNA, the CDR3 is TGTGCCAGCAGCTCCGGGGGGGGACTAGCGGGCACAGATACGCAGTATTTT. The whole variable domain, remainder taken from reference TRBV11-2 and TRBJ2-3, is EAGVAQSPRYKIIEKRQSVAFWCNPISGHATLYWYQQILGQGPKLLIQFQNNGVVDDSQLPKDRFSAERLKGVDSTLKIQPAKLEDSAVYLCASSSGGGLAGTDTQYFGPGTRLTVL.